The 18 T cell receptor beta chains listed next were all sequenced from one sample in a study of memory CD4+ T cells and cytomegalovirus serostatus. Assay: immunoSEQ multiplex PCR; the TCRdb copy retains only in-frame clones and omits some. The table records under 50,000 clones, 75% to 85% of them present only once. Single viable CD3+CD4+CD8-CD45RO+ cells were sorted as the memory CD4+ T cells. The sequenced sample consisted of memory CD4+ T cells from blood. All receptors come from an adult in good health and CMV-seronegative.

The gene calls are TRBV5-1 and TRBJ1-1, with D hard to call. The germline V and J ends were trimmed by 0 bases and 4 bases, with 10 bases remaining between them. The germline CDR1 and CDR2 sequences are SGHRS and YFSETQ. The CDR3 contains 14 residues. CDR3 DNA sequence: TGCGCCAGCAGCTTGGGGGTGGCCTCCACTGAAGCTTTCTTT. This codes for CASSLGVASTEAFF.

V and J are TRBV6-1 and TRBJ2-5; 9 nucleotides agree with TRBD1. V shed 6 bases and J 9 bases; nucleotides not matched to a gene: 8. The CDR3 covers 13 residues. Germline assignment: CDR1 MNHNS and CDR2 SASEGT. The CDR3 nucleotides read TGTGCCAGCAGGATGGACAGGGGTCCGGCCCAGTACTTC. Translation gives CASRMDRGPAQYF.

The chain carries TRBV6-4 and TRBJ2-3; 7 positions match TRBD1. The CDR3 extends over 14 amino acids. The germline V gene encodes CDR1 MRHNA and CDR2 SNTAGT. The ends lost 2 bases at V and 2 bases at J; junction bases unmatched: 1. This CDR3 is CASSDRGLTDTQYF. In DNA form, the CDR3 reads TGTGCCAGCAGTGACAGGGGGCTCACAGATACGCAGTATTTT.

Judged by abundance, this clone is medium-sized. The V gene is TRBV7-3, the J gene TRBJ2-1; D is ambiguous. The CDR3 spans 15 residues. In germline, CDR1 is SGHTA, CDR2 FQGTGA. Trimming cost V 4 bases and J 7 bases, with 17 bases left between them. CDR3 in amino acids: CASSSHPGSRNEQFF. The CDR3 DNA sequence: TGTGCCAGCAGCTCACACCCGGGTAGCAGGAATGAGCAGTTCTTC.

This chain links TRBV28 with TRBJ1-1; 10 bases are shared with TRBD1. V lost 2 bases to trimming and J lost 10 bases; unmatched junction nucleotides: 10. CDR1 is MDHEN and CDR2 is SYDVKM in the germline V gene. The CDR3 is 15 residues long. In DNA, the CDR3 is TGTGCCAGCAGTTTAGGGGGGACAGGGGACGATTCAGCTTTCTTT. Translated, it gives CASSLGGTGDDSAFF.

The chain uses TRBV11-2 and TRBJ1-4; D gene ambiguous. Per the germline V gene, CDR1 is SGHAT and CDR2 is FQNNGV. The CDR3 spans 14 residues. V gave up 1 base and J gave up 6 bases, with 9 bases separating them. CDR3 coding DNA: TGTGCCAGCAGCTTAGGGGGTCCCCATGAAAAACTGTTTTTT. It yields the protein CASSLGGPHEKLFF.

DNA of the CDR3: TGTGCCAGCAGTTTCCCCCTAGCGGGGGTGAACGGGTCCTACGAGCAGTACTTC. Protein product: CASSFPLAGVNGSYEQYF. This sequence joins TRBV28 and TRBJ2-7; 10 bases are a match to TRBD2. The V segment lost 3 bases and the J segment 1 base; nucleotides outside the gene matches: 12. This CDR3 is 18 amino acids long. CDR1 and CDR2 from the germline V gene are MDHEN and SYDVKM.

The V call is TRBV5-1, the J call TRBJ1-4; D is unresolved. Germline CDR1 reads SGHRS; CDR2 reads YFSETQ. With 2 bases removed from V and 3 bases from J, the gap between germline ends came to 8 bases. The CDR3 runs to 14 residues. The CDR3 bases are TGCGCCAGCAGCTTCGGTACCTCTAATGAAAAACTGTTTTTT. It encodes CASSFGTSNEKLFF.

The V call is TRBV6-1, the J call TRBJ1-3; D remains unclear. The CDR3 is 11 amino acids. Trimming took off 7 bases at V and 4 bases at J, with 5 bases between the two ends. Germline CDR1 MNHNS, CDR2 SASEGT. In DNA, the CDR3 is TGTGCCAGCACTTTCGGAAACACCATATATTTT. The encoded protein is CASTFGNTIYF.

The chain carries TRBV19 and TRBJ1-2; D uncertain. Trimming left V 3 bases short and J 2 bases short, with 13 bases between. The CDR3 runs 15 residues. Germline loops: CDR1 LNHDA, CDR2 SQIVND (reference sequence). CDR3 in DNA: TGTGCCAGTAGTATCCCCCTGCCCCGGAACTATGGCTACACCTTC. As protein: CASSIPLPRNYGYTF. Using reference TRBV19 and TRBJ1-2 for the parts outside the CDR3, the full variable domain is DGGITQSPKYLFRKEGQNVTLSCEQNLNHDAMYWYRQDPGQGLRLIYYSQIVNDFQKGDIAEGYSVSREKKESFPLTVTSAQKNPTAFYLCASSIPLPRNYGYTFGSGTRLTVV.

The gene calls are TRBV11-1 and TRBJ2-3; 7 bases match TRBD1. V shed 4 bases, J shed 6 bases, and the junction held 1 base outside the gene matches. CDR3 length: 12 residues. The germline V gene encodes CDR1 SGHAT and CDR2 FQDESV (reference sequence). The CDR3 reads CASSSDRDTQYF. The DNA of the CDR3 is TGTGCCAGCAGCTCGGACAGGGATACGCAGTATTTT.

The chain recombines TRBV7-2 with TRBJ1-6; possible D gene TRBD1, 5 bases. The CDR3 is 16 amino acids. CDR1 is SGHTA, CDR2 FQGNSA, per germline. V lost 4 bases and J 8 bases, leaving 18 bases between the germline ends. In DNA, the CDR3 is TGTGCCAGCAGCTCGGATGAATATGGGGGATATTCACCCCTCCACTTT. This gives the protein CASSSDEYGGYSPLHF.

The chain uses TRBV20-1 and TRBJ1-1; D gene ambiguous. This CDR3 has 11 residues. Trimming removed 1 base from V and 8 bases from J, with 8 bases in between. Germline lookup yields CDR1 DFQATT and CDR2 SNEGSKA (reference sequence). CDR3 sequence (DNA): TGCAGTGCTAGAGCCCGAAGGGAAGCTTTCTTT. It codes for CSARARREAFF.

This clone has a single count. The rearrangement joins TRBV5-6 to TRBJ2-7; unclear D gene. V was cut by 4 bases and J by 3 bases, with 20 bases left in between. CDR3 size: 16 residues. The germline CDR1 and CDR2 sequences are SGHDT and YYEEEE. This CDR3 reads CASSPDPSPFDYEQYF. In DNA, the CDR3 is TGTGCCAGCAGCCCGGACCCTAGTCCCTTTGACTACGAGCAGTACTTC. Together with reference TRBV5-6 and TRBJ2-7, the CDR3 gives the full variable domain: DAGVTQSPTHLIKTRGQQVTLRCSPKSGHDTVSWYQQALGQGPQFIFQYYEEEERQRGNFPDRFSGHQFPNYSSELNVNALLLGDSALYLCASSPDPSPFDYEQYFGPGTRLTVT.

This rearrangement joins TRBV5-6 to TRBJ1-5, with TRBD1 matching 7 bases. This CDR3 comprises 16 residues. Trimming took 3 bases from V and 0 from J; bases not matched to a gene: 6. Looked up from germline, CDR1 is SGHDT and CDR2 is YYEEEE. The CDR3 DNA follows: TGTGCCAGCAGCTCCGGACAGGCATCTAGCAATCAGCCCCAGCATTTT. Translating gives CASSSGQASSNQPQHF.

This clone was observed a few times. The chain has TRBV7-3 and TRBJ2-1; 8 bases are shared with TRBD2. This CDR3 contains 16 residues. Germline V gene sequence: CDR1 SGHTA, CDR2 FQGTGA. V shed 4 bases, J shed 7 bases, and the junction held 12 bases outside the gene matches. Here the CDR3 DNA reads TGTGCCAGCAGCTCGAGTCCGGGACTAGAAGGGAATGAGCAGTTCTTC. Its protein is CASSSSPGLEGNEQFF.

The V call is TRBV30, the J call TRBJ1-3; a weak D match, TRBD1 (5 bases). CDR1 and CDR2 (germline): GTSNPN, SVGIG (reference sequence). V dropped 0 bases and J dropped 0 bases, with 9 bases sitting between them. This CDR3 is 15 amino acids long. This chain's CDR3 is CAWSVWGSSGNTIYF. Here the CDR3 DNA reads TGTGCCTGGAGTGTCTGGGGGAGCTCTGGAAACACCATATATTTT.

The gene calls are TRBV5-1 and TRBJ2-5, with D perhaps TRBD2 (7 bases). The CDR3 has 17 residues. V lost 0 bases and J 1 base, leaving 16 bases between the germline ends. The germline CDR1 and CDR2 sequences are SGHRS and YFSETQ. This CDR3 reads CASSLALSGGPQETQYF. For the CDR3, the DNA is TGCGCCAGCAGCTTGGCCTTATCGGGGGGCCCCCAAGAGACCCAGTACTTC. The complete variable domain, with remaining parts taken from reference TRBV5-1 and TRBJ2-5, reads KAGVTQTPRYLIKTRGQQVTLSCSPISGHRSVSWYQQTPGQGLQFLFEYFSETQRNKGNFPGRFSGRQFSNSRSEMNVSTLELGDSALYLCASSLALSGGPQETQYFGPGTRLLVL.